This T cell receptor (beta chain) was captured in a study of cytomegalovirus exposure and HLA in healthy donors. Study-wide points: A later analysis associated under 20,000 TCR beta sequences with HLA alleles at a 0.05 false discovery rate. It was assumed in the presence/absence analyses that sequencing depth was roughly uniform across donors. A classifier reportedly called cytomegalovirus status with high sensitivity and specificity.

The PCR contained 60 Vbeta and 13 Jbeta primers. Profiled with immunoSEQ multiplex PCR; TCRdb holds only in-frame clones, not every one. The data contain over 100,000 clones, 10% of them singletons. The V and J ends lost 4 bases and 3 bases respectively, with 13 bases between them. The CDR3 runs to 14 residues. In germline, CDR1 is SQVTM, CDR2 ANQGSEA. Nominally healthy donors provided the samples, though records likely missed some immune exposures. In regard to this clone: The antigen is unknown.

The chain combines TRBV29-1 with TRBJ2-1; D may be TRBD1 (6 bases). This clonotype was obtained from a man aged 40-55 years in good health and CMV-seropositive. The sample taken for sequencing was PBMCs. The CDR3 protein is CSVVVQGIYNEQFF. The CDR3 coding sequence is TGCAGCGTTGTCGTGCAGGGGATCTACAATGAGCAGTTCTTC.